This TCR beta chain originates from a study of regulatory T cells in long-lasting Graves disease (dated by TCRdb to the early 2020s). Regarding the research as a whole: Persistent Graves' disease was defined as persistently positive TSH receptor autoantibodies together with antithyroid drug treatment for over 5 years. Peripheral blood TCR sequencing and RNA sequencing compared persistent Graves' disease patients with newly diagnosed Graves' disease patients. The study was registered as a clinical trial and conducted in China. TCR sequencing covered approximately 13 persistent and some 20 newly diagnosed Graves' disease patients, about 35 samples in total. On average, persistent Graves' disease patients in the clinical cohort had been on antithyroid drugs for approximately 10 years.

Paper-wide results and their limitations: Persistent disease showed preferential use of TRBV28, TRBJ1-2 and TRBJ2-5, whereas newly diagnosed disease favored TRBV20-1 and TRBJ2-1. The small sample size was acknowledged by the authors as a limitation that may reduce accuracy. Sequencing and analysis were limited to the TCR beta chain. The study examined only peripheral blood because the primary lesion, thyroid tissue, could not be accessed. Compared with newly diagnosed patients, persistent Graves' disease patients had lower TCR Shannon entropy and fewer highly expanded clones, which suggests clonal expansion. More public clonotypes were shared among persistent patients (over 2,500) than among newly diagnosed patients (approximately 930).

As for this clonotype: Its antigen is not yet known. One base away there is no much larger clone; base qualities are not given.

The time point tag for this specimen amounts to: persistent/refractory GD, antithyroid drugs over 5 years with positive TRAb. For both TCR sequencing and RNA sequencing, RNA was extracted from PBMCs using TRIzol. The diagnosis of Graves' disease followed American Thyroid Association guidelines. Recruitment of patients was carried out at an endocrinology department in Xi'an, China. Each patient gave around 9.2 milliliters of peripheral blood, collected in an EDTA anticoagulant tube. Ficoll Paque Plus density gradient separation was used to isolate PBMCs, and no further T cell sorting was done. An Agilent 2100 Bioanalyzer and agarose gel were used to check RNA quality, while a NanoDrop 2000 measured RNA concentration. The protocol used for the library was multiplex PCR. Sequenced on an Illumina HiSeq 4000. iRepertoire HTBI primers and Arm-PCR amplification of CDR3 regions were used to construct TCR beta libraries. Gel purification was performed on PCR products prior to sequencing. Per the source publication's procedure: Gene usage analysis of CDR3 amino acid clonotypes relied on the approximately 62 TRBV and 13 to 15 TRBJ segments identified across samples. COPE and FqMerger were used to merge the filtered high-quality paired reads into contigs. BLAST was used to align contigs to the IMGT TRBV, TRBD and TRBJ reference genes, and CDR3 was defined following IMGT. Any clonotype with a frequency above 0.1% was classified as a highly expanded clone. Shannon entropy served as the measure of repertoire diversity, while the Gini coefficient captured V-J evenness. A clonotype was considered public if more than one individual shared it. The raw public reads went through TCRdb reprocessing: fastp at Q25, MiXCR clone calling, in-frame beta chains kept. Identical CDR3 proteins give one entry, which carries the most common genes and DNA. TCRdb's processing, not the authors' own work, is the source of the V and J calls. This sample lists a few hundred thousand distinct CDR3 sequences; 20% to 25% were detected once. The top ten constitute roughly 26% of the sample.

The junction shows trimming of 8 bases on V and 4 bases on J, plus 17 bases between the germline ends. Spanning cysteine to phenylalanine, the CDR3 consists of 13 amino acids. Only the CDR3 region is kept as DNA, spanning 39 bases read in frame from base 1. Taken from the germline V gene (reference sequence), the CDR1 and CDR2 loops are GTSNPN and SVGIG. The sequence is built from TRBV30 and TRBJ2-5, with the D gene too uncertain to name. The input for sequencing was peripheral blood mononuclear cells (PBMCs), taken when the disease was refractory, from a patient treated with antithyroid drugs. This receptor was taken from a female donor with Graves disease. The DNA is as follows: TGTGCCCTTGAAAGGATTGCTCGAGAGACCCAGTACTTC. Its translation is CALERIARETQYF.